The 13 T cell receptor beta chains given below trace back to one sample, sequenced in a study of T cell changes during pregnancy in multiple sclerosis. Libraries were prepared by immunoSEQ multiplex PCR; TCRdb keeps only in-frame clonotypes and omits some of them. The sample carries about 100,000 clones, around 93% recorded once. The specimen was peripheral blood, collected after pregnancy. The receptors originated from a female donor with multiple sclerosis, enrolled in a pregnancy study.

The chain combines TRBV9 with TRBJ2-1; 7 bases align to TRBD2. Germline V lookup: CDR1 SGDLS, CDR2 YYNGEE. After removal of 1 base from V and 8 bases from J, the junction contained 6 bases not matched to a gene. The CDR3 covers 14 residues. The CDR3 bases are TGTGCCAGCAGCGTACCGGGAGGAACAGATGAGCAGTTCTTC. Protein sequence: CASSVPGGTDEQFF.

The count of this clone is one. This chain connects TRBV4-2 to TRBJ1-4; D gene ambiguous. Trimming removed 0 bases at V and 6 bases at J, with 14 bases between. This CDR3 is built from 16 residues. The germline gives CDR1 LGHNA, CDR2 YNFKEQ. The CDR3 spells CASSQEILRIDEKLFF. The CDR3 DNA sequence: TGTGCCAGCAGCCAAGAAATATTGAGGATTGATGAAAAACTGTTTTTT.

This clone has more than one count but fewer than ten. The chain joins TRBV7-3 to TRBJ2-7; TRBD2 aligns across 9 bases. The V gene end was trimmed by 2 bases and the J gene end by 5 bases; junction bases not matched to a gene: 4. This CDR3 spans 14 amino acids. Per germline, CDR1 SGHTA and CDR2 FQGTGA. The CDR3 region is CASSLVAGADEQYF. As DNA, the CDR3 is TGTGCCAGCAGCTTAGTAGCGGGGGCGGACGAGCAGTACTTC.

The rearrangement links TRBV28 to TRBJ1-6; a weak D match, TRBD1 (5 bases). CDR1 is MDHEN and CDR2 is SYDVKM in the germline V gene. CDR3 length: 12 residues. The CDR3 region has the DNA TGTGCTGCCCGGGGGACTAATTCACCCCTCCACTTT. This translates into CAARGTNSPLHF. Supplemented by reference TRBV28 and TRBJ1-6, the full variable domain reads DVKVTQSSRYLVKRTGEKVFLECVQDMDHENMFWYRQDPGLGLRLIYFSYDVKMKEKGDIPEGYSVSREKKERFSLILESASTNQTSMYLCAARGTNSPLHFGNGTRLTVT.

V gene TRBV10-3 combines with J gene TRBJ2-5, with 11 bases fitting TRBD2. V trimming: 9 bases; J trimming: 5 bases; junction bases outside the gene matches: 5. The CDR3 contains 13 residues. CDR1 is ENHRY and CDR2 is SYGVKD in the germline V gene. CDR3: CAMTSGIGETQYF. The CDR3 coding sequence is TGTGCCATGACTAGCGGGATTGGGGAGACCCAGTACTTC.

V gene TRBV4-2 combines with J gene TRBJ2-1; 11 bases are a match to TRBD2. This CDR3 region has 19 residues. Per germline, CDR1 LGHNA and CDR2 YNFKEQ. V lost 3 bases, J lost 5 bases, and 15 bases stayed unmatched. This CDR3 is CASSQVRSGRAYLDNEQFF. Here the CDR3 DNA reads TGTGCCAGCAGCCAGGTACGTAGCGGGAGGGCCTATCTGGACAATGAGCAGTTCTTC.

The chain uses TRBV27 and TRBJ1-2; TRBD1 aligns across 8 bases. Losses at the gene ends were 6 bases for V and 2 bases for J; bases not matched to a gene: 2. Germline V gene lookup returns CDR1 MNHEY and CDR2 SMNVEV (reference sequence). There are 13 residues in the CDR3. CDR3 protein: CASRRQGNYGYTF. CDR3 nucleotide sequence: TGTGCCAGCAGGCGACAGGGGAACTATGGCTACACCTTC.

J is TRBJ1-2 and V is TRBV6-6; 7 positions match TRBD1. With 5 bases clipped from V and 10 bases from J, the junction kept 4 bases outside the gene matches. There are 11 residues in the CDR3. CDR1 and CDR2 (germline): MNHNY, SVGAGI (reference sequence). This CDR3 reads CASSDRVIYTF. The CDR3 DNA reads as TGTGCCAGCAGTGACAGGGTTATCTACACCTTC.

V usage is TRBV27 and J usage is TRBJ1-5, with a weak D call TRBD1 (5 bases). This CDR3 has 14 residues. V was pared by 2 bases and J by 2 bases, with 7 bases between. Germline CDR1 and CDR2: MNHEY and SMNVEV (reference sequence). The CDR3 region has the DNA TGTGCCAGCAGTTTAACAGGTGGCAATCAGCCCCAGCATTTT. Amino acid sequence: CASSLTGGNQPQHF.

V gene TRBV29-1 combines with J gene TRBJ1-3; D is possibly TRBD1 (6 bases). V lost 5 bases to trimming and J lost 0 bases, with 11 bases between them. CDR3 length equals 14 residues. Germline CDR1 SQVTM, CDR2 ANQGSEA. CDR3 DNA: TGCAGCGTTAAGGGGGGGACCTCTGGAAACACCATATATTTT. As protein: CSVKGGTSGNTIYF.

The chain has TRBV10-3 and TRBJ2-7, with a weak D call TRBD1 (5 bases). The V end was cut by 0 bases, the J end by 2 bases, with 11 bases between. This CDR3 comprises 15 residues. CDR1 and CDR2 from the germline V gene are ENHRY and SYGVKD. CDR3: CAISESSEDTYEQYF. CDR3 bases: TGTGCCATCAGTGAGTCTTCTGAGGACACCTACGAGCAGTACTTC.

This chain connects TRBV6-6 to TRBJ2-2; D not certain. Germline V gives CDR1 MNHNY, CDR2 SVGAGI (reference sequence). V lost 2 bases, J lost 1 base, and 2 bases lay in between. CDR3 length: 13 residues. CDR3 DNA: TGTGCCAGCAGTTACCTGAACACCGGGGAGCTGTTTTTT. Its translation: CASSYLNTGELFF.

The rearrangement joins TRBV28 to TRBJ1-4; D perhaps matches TRBD1 (6 bases). The CDR3 covers 15 residues. Trimming cost V 2 bases and J 8 bases, with 15 bases left between them. CDR1 is MDHEN, CDR2 SYDVKM, per germline. The CDR3 loop is CASSLRGGGLEKLFF. CDR3 DNA: TGTGCCAGCAGTTTACGGGGAGGGGGGTTAGAAAAACTGTTTTTT. The full variable domain, rest sourced from reference TRBV28 and TRBJ1-4, is DVKVTQSSRYLVKRTGEKVFLECVQDMDHENMFWYRQDPGLGLRLIYFSYDVKMKEKGDIPEGYSVSREKKERFSLILESASTNQTSMYLCASSLRGGGLEKLFFGSGTQLSVL.